This TCR beta chain was identified in a study of shared T cell receptors in the human thymus. Sequencing was performed with immunoSEQ multiplex PCR; in TCRdb, only in-frame clones are kept and a portion is missing. This sample has 500,000 to 850,000 clones, with 80% to 90% found just once. The CDR3 runs 15 residues. V shed 2 bases and J shed 0 bases, with 8 bases lying between them. CDR1 SGHAT and CDR2 FQNNGV come from the germline V gene. The sample was also linked to a second study, of human thymus T cells. According to that study: Resections from corrective heart surgery supplied the thymus tissue. Thymic and blood repertoires appeared to show biased V and J gene usage.

Sequences were obtained from thymocytes. This clonotype was obtained from a boy in the first two years of life with a congenital heart defect. J is TRBJ2-1 and V is TRBV11-2, with D unresolved. DNA of the CDR3: TGTGCCAGCAGCTTATACTTGAGCTCCTACAATGAGCAGTTCTTC. Translation: CASSLYLSSYNEQFF.